Reported below is one TCR beta chain. The data were obtained in a study of blood T cell repertoires in COVID-19. TCRdb's copy holds only in-frame clones and misses some; the assay was immunoSEQ multiplex PCR. Of roughly 100,000 clones listed, under 90% were seen once; the top ten hold more than 13%. The length of the CDR3 is 15 residues. The germline CDR1 and CDR2 sequences are SGHNT and YENEEA. V lost 3 bases to trimming and J lost 2 bases; unmatched junction nucleotides: 4. This chain joins TRBV11-3 and TRBJ2-5; 9 bases agree with TRBD1. The sample comprised peripheral blood. The receptor was isolated from an older woman with acute or convalescent COVID-19. The CDR3 protein is CASSLNGQGQETQYF. CDR3 DNA sequence: TGTGCCAGCAGCTTGAATGGACAGGGGCAAGAGACCCAGTACTTC.